The rows below give T cell receptor beta chains drawn from one sample of a study of sequential checkpoint blockade in melanoma. Generated by immunoSEQ multiplex PCR, the TCRdb table keeps only in-frame clones and is missing some. Among 37,000 or so clones listed, roughly 32% were seen once. Specimen: tumor tissue (inferred from file names), collected from a patient given nivolumab and ipilimumab in sequence. These receptors were taken from a human donor with melanoma. Both conserved end residues are part of each CDR3. D genes are given only for firm matches. Expanded clones get a size class; other rows say once, few or many, or leave the size out.

j_call,v_call,d_call,clone_size,cdr3_length,cdr3_aa,cdr3_nt
TRBJ1-4,TRBV6-8,.,.,15,CASRNDRDSYEKLFF,TGTGCCAGCAGAAACGACAGAGACAGTTATGAAAAACTGTTTTTT
TRBJ2-5,TRBV6-7,.,few,11,CASRSRVTQYF,TGTGCCAGCAGGTCCCGTGTGACCCAGTACTTC
TRBJ2-7,TRBV6-8,.,few,12,CASTHTGVEQYF,TGTGCCAGCACCCACACGGGGGTCGAGCAGTACTTC
TRBJ2-7,TRBV6-1,.,.,18,CASSEAYLGRQGKDEQYF,TGTGCCAGCAGTGAAGCCTACCTGGGCAGACAAGGGAAAGACGAGCAGTACTTC
TRBJ2-2,TRBV9,.,.,16,CASSVAPGGEGGELFF,TGTGCCAGCAGCGTAGCCCCCGGCGGTGAAGGCGGGGAGCTGTTTTTT
TRBJ2-7,TRBV30,.,.,12,CAWSPGHREQYF,TGTGCCTGGAGTCCGGGACACAGGGAGCAGTACTTC
TRBJ1-4,TRBV6-8,TRBD1,few,15,CASRPRQGSQEKLFF,TGTGCCAGCAGACCTAGACAGGGGAGTCAGGAAAAACTGTTTTTT
TRBJ2-7,TRBV12-5,TRBD1,.,17,CASGIQTGTAFSYEQYF,TGTGCCAGCGGTATCCAAACCGGGACAGCCTTTTCCTACGAGCAGTACTTC
TRBJ1-1,TRBV6-8,.,few,13,CASSYKRNTEAFF,TGTGCCAGCAGTTACAAGAGGAACACTGAAGCTTTCTTT
TRBJ2-3,TRBV25-1,TRBD2,.,17,CASSEYGLADGTDTQYF,TGTGCCAGCAGTGAATATGGGCTAGCGGATGGGACAGATACGCAGTATTTT
TRBJ2-3,TRBV29-1,TRBD1,.,12,CSGGGLRDTQYF,TGCAGCGGAGGGGGCCTAAGAGATACGCAGTATTTT
TRBJ2-7,TRBV5-1,TRBD1,.,14,CASSLRDRSSEQYF,TGCGCCAGCAGCCTCCGGGACAGGTCTTCCGAGCAGTACTTC
TRBJ2-3,TRBV6-8,TRBD2,.,20,CASRTKGVGSGRAWTDTQYF,TGTGCCAGCAGGACAAAGGGGGTTGGTAGCGGGAGGGCCTGGACAGATACGCAGTATTTT
TRBJ2-3,TRBV9,TRBD2,many,16,CASSVVGRERTDTQYF,TGTGCCAGCAGCGTAGTGGGGCGGGAGCGCACAGATACGCAGTATTTT
TRBJ2-3,TRBV28,TRBD2,.,18,CASSSPGLARKNTDTQYF,TGTGCCAGCAGTTCCCCGGGACTAGCGAGAAAGAACACAGATACGCAGTATTTT
TRBJ2-5,TRBV7-6,TRBD2,few,20,CASSPIPLAGEPSGVKTQYF,TGTGCCAGCAGCCCGATCCCCCTAGCGGGGGAGCCCTCGGGGGTCAAGACCCAGTACTTC
TRBJ1-1,TRBV5-1,.,.,14,CASSLTVEYTEAFF,TGCGCCAGCAGCTTGACAGTCGAGTACACTGAAGCTTTCTTT
TRBJ1-1,TRBV6-8,.,.,13,CASRGPLNTEAFF,TGTGCCAGCAGGGGACCCTTGAACACTGAAGCTTTCTTT
TRBJ2-2,TRBV18,.,few,14,CASSRPLNTGELFF,TGTGCCAGCTCGAGACCGCTGAACACCGGGGAGCTGTTTTTT
TRBJ2-1,TRBV6-8,TRBD2,.,15,CASSVGGSSYNEQFF,TGTGCCAGCAGTGTCGGGGGGAGCTCCTACAATGAGCAGTTCTTC
TRBJ2-3,TRBV11-3,.,.,14,CASSRLPETDTQYF,TGTGCCAGCAGCCGCCTCCCCGAAACAGATACGCAGTATTTT
TRBJ2-7,TRBV11-3,.,few,14,CASSLGEGAYEQYF,TGTGCCAGCAGCCTTGGGGAGGGGGCCTACGAGCAGTACTTC
TRBJ1-2,TRBV27,.,.,13,CASSSQDGYGYTF,TGTGCCAGCAGTTCCCAGGACGGCTATGGCTACACCTTC
TRBJ2-1,TRBV19,TRBD2,.,15,CASSKAGRSYNEQFF,TGTGCCAGTAGCAAAGCGGGGCGGTCCTACAATGAGCAGTTCTTC
TRBJ2-2,TRBV25-1,.,.,16,CASSDNDRWATGELFF,TGTGCCAGCAGTGATAACGACAGGTGGGCCACCGGGGAGCTGTTTTTT
TRBJ2-3,TRBV10-1,.,.,14,CASSLAEGTDTQYF,TGCGCCAGTTCCCTAGCCGAGGGCACAGATACGCAGTATTTT
TRBJ2-5,TRBV6-8,.,few,15,CASSERGEERGTQYF,TGTGCCAGCAGTGAGAGAGGGGAGGAGAGAGGGACCCAGTACTTC
TRBJ1-1,TRBV10-2,.,.,13,CASSSGRYTEAFF,TGCGCCAGCAGTAGCGGTCGGTACACTGAAGCTTTCTTT
TRBJ2-7,TRBV18,TRBD1,.,16,CASSGPRDRGRYEQYF,TGTGCCAGCTCAGGCCCCCGGGACAGGGGGCGGTACGAGCAGTACTTC
TRBJ2-3,TRBV6-8,TRBD2,.,17,CASSYSIAGGPTDTQYF,TGTGCCAGCAGTTACTCGATAGCGGGAGGGCCTACAGATACGCAGTATTTT
TRBJ2-7,TRBV29-1,.,.,13,CSVVGVPSYEQYF,TGCAGCGTTGTGGGGGTCCCCTCCTACGAGCAGTACTTC
TRBJ1-1,TRBV15,TRBD1,.,14,CATVGGGGGGEAFF,TGTGCCACCGTAGGGGGAGGGGGCGGTGGTGAAGCTTTCTTT
TRBJ2-5,TRBV11-3,TRBD1,few,14,CASSFDRGYGTQYF,TGTGCCAGCAGCTTCGACAGGGGTTACGGGACCCAGTACTTC
TRBJ2-1,TRBV6-8,TRBD1,few,16,CASTMTGTGGYNEQFF,TGTGCCAGCACCATGACCGGGACAGGGGGATACAATGAGCAGTTCTTC
TRBJ2-5,TRBV11-3,TRBD1,many,14,CASSPRDRQETQYF,TGTGCCAGCAGCCCACGGGACAGGCAAGAGACCCAGTACTTC
TRBJ2-3,TRBV6-1,.,many,15,CASSEAGGRTDTQYF,TGTGCCAGCAGTGAAGCGGGAGGCCGCACAGATACGCAGTATTTT
TRBJ1-1,TRBV18,TRBD1,.,15,CASSRGSGGYTEAFF,TGTGCCAGCTCACGGGGATCAGGGGGATACACTGAAGCTTTCTTT
TRBJ2-1,TRBV6-8,TRBD1,.,15,CASSYPPGQGGEQFF,TGTGCCAGCAGTTACCCCCCGGGACAGGGAGGAGAGCAGTTCTTC
TRBJ1-2,TRBV29-1,TRBD1,few,14,CSVEVRQGGYGYTF,TGCAGCGTTGAAGTAAGGCAGGGGGGATACGGCTACACCTTC
TRBJ2-7,TRBV11-3,.,.,14,CASSFGGFAYEQYF,TGTGCCAGCAGCTTCGGAGGGTTCGCCTACGAGCAGTACTTC
TRBJ2-2,TRBV14,TRBD2,.,19,CASSQEGLAGALNTGELFF,TGTGCCAGCAGCCAAGAGGGACTAGCGGGAGCTTTGAACACCGGGGAGCTGTTTTTT
TRBJ1-2,TRBV6-8,.,few,16,CASTWTRGGVNYGYTF,TGTGCCAGCACTTGGACGCGTGGGGGGGTTAACTATGGCTACACCTTC
TRBJ1-2,TRBV19,.,.,14,CASSIRDGTDGYTF,TGTGCCAGTAGTATTAGGGACGGAACGGATGGCTACACCTTC
TRBJ2-7,TRBV11-3,TRBD2,few,18,CASSLLRLAGSQYYEQYF,TGTGCCAGCAGCTTGCTCCGGCTAGCGGGAAGTCAGTACTACGAGCAGTACTTC
TRBJ1-2,TRBV11-1,.,.,15,CASSPMGGIDYGYTF,TGTGCCAGCAGCCCCATGGGGGGGATTGACTATGGCTACACCTTC
TRBJ2-1,TRBV6-8,TRBD2,many,18,CASSYYGTSGGAYNEQFF,TGTGCCAGCAGTTACTACGGGACTAGCGGGGGGGCCTACAATGAGCAGTTCTTC
TRBJ2-5,TRBV30,TRBD2,.,14,CAWSGGLAGETQYF,TGTGCCTGGAGTGGCGGACTAGCGGGGGAGACCCAGTACTTC
TRBJ2-2,TRBV18,TRBD2,.,15,CASSPGAGGTGELFF,TGTGCCAGCTCACCCGGAGCGGGGGGCACCGGGGAGCTGTTTTTT
TRBJ2-7,TRBV19,.,once,14,CASSPAQGSYEQYF,TGTGCCAGTAGTCCAGCACAGGGTTCCTACGAGCAGTACTTC
TRBJ1-2,TRBV19,.,.,15,CASSSRSGLDYGYTF,TGTGCCAGTAGTAGTAGGTCAGGCCTAGACTATGGCTACACCTTC
TRBJ2-7,TRBV11-3,TRBD1,.,14,CASSWDRGVYEQYF,TGTGCCAGCAGCTGGGACAGGGGGGTCTACGAGCAGTACTTC
TRBJ1-2,TRBV25-1,.,.,12,CASSEYGDGYTF,TGTGCCAGCAGTGAATACGGGGATGGCTACACCTTC
TRBJ1-2,TRBV30,.,.,17,CAWSVFQGGKLNYGYTF,TGTGCCTGGAGTGTATTTCAAGGGGGAAAATTAAACTATGGCTACACCTTC